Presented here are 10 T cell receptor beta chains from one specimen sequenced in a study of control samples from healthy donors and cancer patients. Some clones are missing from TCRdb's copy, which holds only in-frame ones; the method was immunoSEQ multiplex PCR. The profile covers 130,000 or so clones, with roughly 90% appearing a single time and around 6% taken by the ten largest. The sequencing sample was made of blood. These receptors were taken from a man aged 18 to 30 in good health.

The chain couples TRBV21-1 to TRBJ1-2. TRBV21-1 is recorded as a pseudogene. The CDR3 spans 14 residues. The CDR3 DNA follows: TGTGCCAGCAGTCCAAGGGGACCGACTTATGGCTACACCTTC. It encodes CASSPRGPTYGYTF.

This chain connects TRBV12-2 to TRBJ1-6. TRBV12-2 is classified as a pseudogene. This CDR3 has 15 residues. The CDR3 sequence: CASRLSDGGYSPLHF. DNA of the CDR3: TGTGCAAGTCGCTTATCGGACGGGGGCTATTCACCCCTCCACTTT.

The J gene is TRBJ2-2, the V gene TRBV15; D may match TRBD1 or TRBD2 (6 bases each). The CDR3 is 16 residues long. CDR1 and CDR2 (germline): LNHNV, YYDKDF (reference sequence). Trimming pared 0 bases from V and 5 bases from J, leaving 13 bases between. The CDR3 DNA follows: TGTGCCACCAGCAGAGATCGCGGGACACAGACCGGGGAGCTGTTTTTT. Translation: CATSRDRGTQTGELFF.

The CDR3 sequence is CASSLKRNYGYTF. As DNA, the CDR3 is TGTGCCAGCAGTCTGAAGCGTAACTATGGCTACACCTTC. This sequence joins TRBV12-3 or TRBV12-4 and TRBJ1-2; D remains unclear. Trimming removed 5 bases at V and 1 base at J, with 8 bases between. This CDR3 has 13 residues.

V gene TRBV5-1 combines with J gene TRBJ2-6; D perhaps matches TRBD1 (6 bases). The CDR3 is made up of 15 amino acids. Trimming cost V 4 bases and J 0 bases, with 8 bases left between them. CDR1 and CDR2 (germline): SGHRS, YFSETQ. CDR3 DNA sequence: TGCGCCAGCAGCCGACAGGTCTCTGGGGCCAACGTCCTGACTTTC. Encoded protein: CASSRQVSGANVLTF.

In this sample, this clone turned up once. The CDR3 spells CASSPTSGEYNEQFF. The DNA of the CDR3 is TGTGCCAGCAGTCCCACTAGCGGGGAATACAATGAGCAGTTCTTC. This sequence joins TRBV7-2 and TRBJ2-1; 10 bases match TRBD2. Germline assignment: CDR1 SGHTA and CDR2 FQGNSA. CDR3 length: 15 amino acids. Trimming took 6 bases from V and 4 from J; bases not matched to a gene: 6.

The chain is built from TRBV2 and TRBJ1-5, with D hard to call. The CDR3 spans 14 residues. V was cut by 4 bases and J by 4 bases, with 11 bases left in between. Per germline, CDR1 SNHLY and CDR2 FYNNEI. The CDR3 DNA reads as TGTGCCAGCAGTGTTGATGGACGGAATCAGCCCCAGCATTTT. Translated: CASSVDGRNQPQHF. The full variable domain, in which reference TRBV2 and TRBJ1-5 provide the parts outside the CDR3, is EPEVTQTPSHQVTQMGQEVILRCVPISNHLYFYWYRQILGQKVEFLVSFYNNEISEKSEIFDDQFSVERPDGSNFTLKIRSTKLEDSAMYFCASSVDGRNQPQHFGDGTRLSIL.

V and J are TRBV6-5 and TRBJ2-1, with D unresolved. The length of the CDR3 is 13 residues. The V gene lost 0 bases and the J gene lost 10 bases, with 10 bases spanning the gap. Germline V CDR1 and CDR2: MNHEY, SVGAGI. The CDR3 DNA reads TGTGCCAGCAGTTACTCGAGGTTCGAGGAGCAGTTCTTC. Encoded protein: CASSYSRFEEQFF.

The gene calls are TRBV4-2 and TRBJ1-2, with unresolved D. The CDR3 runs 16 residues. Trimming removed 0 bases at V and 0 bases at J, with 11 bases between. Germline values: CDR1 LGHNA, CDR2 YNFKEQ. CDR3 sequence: CASSQETRPSNYGYTF. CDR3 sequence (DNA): TGTGCCAGCAGCCAAGAAACGCGTCCTTCTAACTATGGCTACACCTTC.

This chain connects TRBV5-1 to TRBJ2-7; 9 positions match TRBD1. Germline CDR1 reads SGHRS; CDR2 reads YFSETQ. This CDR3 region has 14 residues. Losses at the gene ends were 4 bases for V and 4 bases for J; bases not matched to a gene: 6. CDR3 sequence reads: CASSARDRDYEQYF. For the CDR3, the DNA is TGCGCCAGCAGCGCCCGGGACAGGGATTACGAGCAGTACTTC.